The 9 T cell receptor beta chains given below trace back to one sample, sequenced in a study of cytomegalovirus exposure and HLA in healthy donors. Repertoires were generated with immunoSEQ multiplex PCR, while TCRdb's copy carries only in-frame clones and drops some. The data contain 100,000 to 150,000 clones, 70% to 90% of them singletons. Sample: PBMCs. The origin of the receptors is a man aged 18-30 years in good health and CMV-seropositive.

The V and J genes are TRBV5-8 and TRBJ2-7, with 7 nucleotides matching TRBD1. The CDR3 has 14 residues. V was clipped by 3 bases and J by 3 bases; unmatched bases: 6. The V gene's germline CDR1 is SGHTS and CDR2 YDEGEE. CDR3 protein: CASSSLDRYYEQYF. The CDR3 region has the DNA TGTGCCAGCAGCTCCCTGGACAGGTACTACGAGCAGTACTTC.

V is TRBV7-3 and J is TRBJ2-2, with 9 nucleotides matching TRBD1. V was pared by 5 bases and J by 4 bases, with 14 bases of the junction left unmatched. Germline CDR1 SGHTA, CDR2 FQGTGA. The CDR3 is made up of 18 amino acids. In nucleotides, the CDR3 is TGTGCCAGCAGCCTCCTTGAATCGGGACAGGGACGCACCGGGGAGCTGTTTTTT. Translated, it gives CASSLLESGQGRTGELFF.

V usage is TRBV2 and J usage is TRBJ2-7, with 7 positions matching TRBD1. CDR3 length: 16 residues. Trimming cost V 3 bases and J 5 bases; bases outside gene matches: 13. From germline, CDR1 is SNHLY and CDR2 FYNNEI. CDR3 sequence (DNA): TGTGCCAGCAGTGATTTAAGTTTGGACAGGAGAGACGAGCAGTACTTC. The encoded protein is CASSDLSLDRRDEQYF.

V is TRBV5-1 and J is TRBJ1-1; possibly TRBD1 for D (5 bases). V was trimmed by 4 bases and J by 0 bases, leaving 16 bases between them. From germline, CDR1 is SGHRS and CDR2 YFSETQ. CDR3 length: 16 residues. CDR3 sequence (DNA): TGCGCCAGCAGCACCACCCCCGGGACTTTGAACACTGAAGCTTTCTTT. It encodes CASSTTPGTLNTEAFF.

This chain uses TRBV6-1 with TRBJ1-5, with D possibly being TRBD1 (6 bases). There are 14 residues in the CDR3. Germline CDR1 is MNHNS and CDR2 is SASEGT. V was clipped by 4 bases and J by 6 bases, with 13 bases between them. The CDR3 sequence is CASSVEQGTQPQHF. The CDR3 bases are TGTGCCAGCAGTGTGGAACAGGGAACTCAGCCCCAGCATTTT.

This chain connects TRBV7-2 to TRBJ1-3, with a weak D call TRBD1 (6 bases). This CDR3 comprises 15 residues. Per the germline V gene, CDR1 is SGHTA and CDR2 is FQGNSA. V gave up 5 bases and J gave up 0 bases, with 11 bases separating them. In nucleotides, the CDR3 is TGTGCCAGCAGCCCCGGACAGATCTCTGGAAACACCATATATTTT. Its translation is CASSPGQISGNTIYF.

This clone was observed a single time. The chain recombines TRBV7-9 with TRBJ2-1; TRBD2 aligns across 9 bases. V shed 6 bases and J 2 bases; nucleotides not matched to a gene: 5. Per the germline V gene, CDR1 is SEHNR and CDR2 is FQNEAQ (reference sequence). The CDR3 has 15 amino acids. The CDR3 spells CASRPGTSPYNEQFF. CDR3 in DNA: TGTGCCAGCAGACCCGGGACTAGCCCCTACAATGAGCAGTTCTTC. Together with reference TRBV7-9 and TRBJ2-1, the CDR3 gives the full variable domain: DTGVSQNPRHKITKRGQNVTFRCDPISEHNRLYWYRQTLGQGPEFLTYFQNEAQLEKSRLLSDRFSAERPKGSFSTLEIQRTEQGDSAMYLCASRPGTSPYNEQFFGPGTRLTVL.

The V call is TRBV27, the J call TRBJ1-2; D is unresolved. Germline values: CDR1 MNHEY, CDR2 SMNVEV (reference sequence). V dropped 4 bases and J dropped 4 bases, with 10 bases sitting between them. The CDR3 totals 13 residues. This CDR3 reads CASSYRGIYGYTF. The CDR3 DNA follows: TGTGCCAGCAGTTATCGGGGTATCTATGGCTACACCTTC.

This chain connects TRBV2 to TRBJ1-1; 8 nucleotides match TRBD1. The CDR3 sequence is 13 residues long. V lost 8 bases, J lost 2 bases, and 4 bases stayed unmatched. Germline CDR1 and CDR2: SNHLY and FYNNEI. The CDR3 is CASRDRINTEAFF. DNA of the CDR3: TGTGCCAGCCGGGACAGGATAAACACTGAAGCTTTCTTT.